A single T cell receptor (beta chain) is shown here with its context. This specimen comes from a study of blood T cell repertoires in COVID-19. Study in general: Acute and convalescent COVID-19 specimens originated in the United States, Italy and Spain.

The method was immunoSEQ multiplex PCR; TCRdb's version includes in-frame clones alone and lacks a portion of them. The sample records a few hundred thousand clones, more than 75% being singletons. The sequencing input was peripheral blood. This clonotype was obtained from a man in his forties with acute or convalescent COVID-19.

CDR3 region: CASSMSQGVANVLTF. As DNA, the CDR3 is TGTGCCAGTAGTATGAGTCAGGGGGTGGCCAACGTCCTGACTTTC. V is TRBV19 and J is TRBJ2-6, with 7 nucleotides matching TRBD1. Germline V gene lookup returns CDR1 LNHDA and CDR2 SQIVND (reference sequence). The CDR3 consists of 15 residues. The ends lost 3 bases at V and 6 bases at J; junction bases unmatched: 5.